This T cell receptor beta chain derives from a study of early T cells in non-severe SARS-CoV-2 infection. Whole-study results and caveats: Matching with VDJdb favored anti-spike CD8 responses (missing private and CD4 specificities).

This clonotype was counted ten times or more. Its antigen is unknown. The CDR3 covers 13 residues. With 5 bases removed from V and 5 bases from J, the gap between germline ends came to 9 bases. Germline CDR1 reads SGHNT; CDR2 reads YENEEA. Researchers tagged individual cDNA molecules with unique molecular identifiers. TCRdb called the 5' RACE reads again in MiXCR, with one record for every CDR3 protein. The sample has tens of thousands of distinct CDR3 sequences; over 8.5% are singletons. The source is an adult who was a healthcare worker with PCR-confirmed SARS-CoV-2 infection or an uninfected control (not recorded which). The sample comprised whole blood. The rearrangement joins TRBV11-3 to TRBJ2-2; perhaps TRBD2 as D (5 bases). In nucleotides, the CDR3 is TGTGCCAGCAGCGCGAGGGTTACCGGGGAGCTGTTTTTT. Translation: CASSARVTGELFF. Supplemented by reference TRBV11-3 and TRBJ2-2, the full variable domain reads EAGVVQSPRYKIIEKKQPVAFWCNPISGHNTLYWYLQNLGQGPELLIRYENEEAVDDSQLPKDRFSAERLKGVDSTLKIQPAELGDSAVYLCASSARVTGELFFGEGSRLTVL.